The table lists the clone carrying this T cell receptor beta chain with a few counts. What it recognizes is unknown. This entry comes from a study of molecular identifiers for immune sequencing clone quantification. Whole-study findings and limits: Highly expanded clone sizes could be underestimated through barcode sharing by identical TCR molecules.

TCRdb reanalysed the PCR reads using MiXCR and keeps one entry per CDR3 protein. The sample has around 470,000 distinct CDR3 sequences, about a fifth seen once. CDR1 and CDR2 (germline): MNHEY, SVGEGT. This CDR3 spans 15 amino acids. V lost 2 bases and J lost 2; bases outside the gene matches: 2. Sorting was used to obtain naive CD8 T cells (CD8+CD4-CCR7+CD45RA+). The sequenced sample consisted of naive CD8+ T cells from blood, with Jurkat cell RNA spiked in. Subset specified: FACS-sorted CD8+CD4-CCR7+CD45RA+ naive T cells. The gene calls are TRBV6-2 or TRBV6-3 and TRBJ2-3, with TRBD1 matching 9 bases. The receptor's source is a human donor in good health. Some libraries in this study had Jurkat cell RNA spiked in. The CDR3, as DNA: TGTGCCAGCAGTTACGGGGACAGGGTCACAGATACGCAGTATTTT. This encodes CASSYGDRVTDTQYF.